These T cell receptor beta chains were read from a single sample in a study of stem cell transplantation in POMP-related autoinflammatory disease. Libraries were prepared by immunoSEQ multiplex PCR; TCRdb keeps only in-frame clonotypes and omits some of them. The sample lists roughly 10,000 clones, approximately 86% occurring once. The starting material was CD8+ T cells from PBMCs, obtained before stem cell transplantation. The receptor set was obtained from a human donor with POMP-related autoinflammation and immune dysregulation (PRAID). Both conserved end residues are part of each CDR3. D genes are given only for firm matches. Rows give clone size only sometimes, using once, few, many, or a class for an expanded clone.

>-|TRBV10-2|-|TRBJ2-1
TGCGCCAGCAGTGAACTACGCTACAATGAGCAGTTCTTC
CASSELRYNEQFF
>few|TRBV19|TRBD2|TRBJ2-7
TGTGCCAGTAGTATAGGGGGAGGGGCAGGCGAGCAGTACTTC
CASSIGGGAGEQYF
>-|TRBV7-7|-|TRBJ1-1
TGTGCTAGCAGCTTAGGGAGGACAGACGACCAAGGAGTGAACACTGAAGCTTTCTTT
CASSLGRTDDQGVNTEAFF
>-|TRBV27|-|TRBJ1-6
TGTGCCAGCAGTAAATGGGATTCACCCCTCCACTTT
CASSKWDSPLHF
>-|TRBV6-5|-|TRBJ2-7
TGTGCCAGCAGTTCCGTACTCTACGAGCAGTACTTC
CASSSVLYEQYF
>-|TRBV6-6|-|TRBJ1-1
TGTGCCAGCAGTCCGCTATGGACGGGTTCGAACACTGAAGCTTTCTTT
CASSPLWTGSNTEAFF
>-|TRBV28|TRBD2|TRBJ2-3
TGTGCCAGCAGTACCCCCCGCACCGGGACTAGTATCGCAGATACGCAGTATTTT
CASSTPRTGTSIADTQYF
>-|TRBV5-6|TRBD1|TRBJ2-1
TGTGCCAGCAGCTCCGGGACAGGGGTCAATGAGCAGTTCTTC
CASSSGTGVNEQFF
>once|TRBV19|TRBD1|TRBJ1-5
TGTGCCAGTAGTAAGTCCGGGACAGGGTTCAGTCAGCCCCAGCATTTT
CASSKSGTGFSQPQHF
>-|TRBV5-8|TRBD2|TRBJ2-5
TGTGCCAGCAGCAACGGGGGGCAAGAGACCCAGTACTTC
CASSNGGQETQYF
>-|TRBV28|-|TRBJ2-7
TGTGCCATCCAGTTACAGGGCTCCTACGAGCAGTACTTC
CAIQLQGSYEQYF
>-|TRBV6-1|-|TRBJ2-3
TGTGCCAGCAGTGAACCGGGGCCTAGCACAGATACGCAGTATTTT
CASSEPGPSTDTQYF
>once|TRBV6-5|TRBD1|TRBJ1-5
TGTGCCAGCAGTCTGACAGGGTTTCAGCCCCAGCATTTT
CASSLTGFQPQHF
>-|TRBV6-4|-|TRBJ1-5
TGTGCCAGCAGCGAAGAGCAGGGGTCCCCGTCCTCGCAGCCCCAGCATTTT
CASSEEQGSPSSQPQHF
>-|TRBV29-1|-|TRBJ1-2
TGCAGCGTTGAAGATCACGGGACTAACTATGGCTACACCTTC
CSVEDHGTNYGYTF
>-|TRBV4-2|TRBD1|TRBJ2-7
TGTGCCAGCAGCCAAGATCCAGGGGGCGAGGCTCACGAGCAGTACTTC
CASSQDPGGEAHEQYF
>-|TRBV6-5|TRBD1|TRBJ2-5
TGTGCCAGCAGCCTACAGGGGGCTTGGGAGACCCAGTACTTC
CASSLQGAWETQYF
>-|TRBV19|-|TRBJ2-2
TGTGCCAGTAGTATGGGCCCTAGCTACACCGGGGAGCTGTTTTTT
CASSMGPSYTGELFF
>-|TRBV2|TRBD1|TRBJ2-7
TGTGCCAGCAGGACAGGGGGCGAGCAGTACTTC
CASRTGGEQYF
>-|TRBV30|-|TRBJ1-4
TGTGCCTCAACAAACCTTGAGCAGGGTGAAAAACTGTTTTTT
CASTNLEQGEKLFF
>once|TRBV28|TRBD1|TRBJ1-1
TGTGCCAGCAGTTCCAGGGGGGGGGTCACTGAAGCTTTCTTT
CASSSRGGVTEAFF
>-|TRBV7-9|TRBD1|TRBJ1-1
TGTGCCAGCAGCTCCTCACAGGGGGCGGGCACTGAAGCTTTCTTT
CASSSSQGAGTEAFF
>-|TRBV7-9|-|TRBJ2-1
TGTGCCAGCAGCTTAGCTGAGGAAGTTACCCATGAGCAGTTCTTC
CASSLAEEVTHEQFF
>-|TRBV6-5|-|TRBJ2-2
TGTGCCAGCAGGCGAGGGGAGAGACTCACCGGGGAGCTGTTTTTT
CASRRGERLTGELFF
>-|TRBV2|-|TRBJ2-1
TGTGCCTGTCGACAGCCCCCTTTCGATGAGCAGTTCTTC
CACRQPPFDEQFF
>-|TRBV28|TRBD1|TRBJ1-1
TGTGCCAGCAGGCGGGACAGGGGGCAGTCTGAAGCTTTCTTT
CASRRDRGQSEAFF
>few|TRBV7-9|-|TRBJ2-7
TGTGCCAGCAGCCCAAGTCAGACCACGACCTACGAGCAGTACTTC
CASSPSQTTTYEQYF
>-|TRBV4-1|TRBD2|TRBJ2-5
TGCGCCAGCAGCCAAGGACTGTGGGAGGGCCAGTACTTC
CASSQGLWEGQYF
>-|TRBV10-3|TRBD1|TRBJ2-7
TGTGCCATCAGGGGGACAGGCCCCACAGACGAGCAGTACTTC
CAIRGTGPTDEQYF
>-|TRBV5-1|TRBD1|TRBJ2-7
TGCGCCAGCAGCTTTCTGACAGGGCGCACGGCGTACGAGCAGTACTTC
CASSFLTGRTAYEQYF
>once|TRBV4-1|-|TRBJ2-2
TGCGCCAGCAGCCAAGGAGTGGTGCTGAACACCGGGGAGCTGTTTTTT
CASSQGVVLNTGELFF
>-|TRBV29-1|-|TRBJ2-1
TGCAGCGTTGACTTACGGGGGCGGAACAATGAGCAGTTCTTC
CSVDLRGRNNEQFF
>-|TRBV4-1|-|TRBJ2-3
TGCGCCAGCAGCCAAGTGGTCATGGATACGCAGTATTTT
CASSQVVMDTQYF
>-|TRBV9|-|TRBJ2-7
TGTGCCAGCAGCGTAGCCGAGGGACCTGGCTACGAGCAGTACTTC
CASSVAEGPGYEQYF
>-|TRBV6-5|-|TRBJ1-1
TGTGCCAGCAGTTACGGGGTTAGTGGAACTGAAGCTTTCTTT
CASSYGVSGTEAFF
>-|TRBV10-2|-|TRBJ1-6
TGCGCCAGCAGTGGGGACATCTATAATTCACCCCTCCACTTT
CASSGDIYNSPLHF
>-|TRBV2|-|TRBJ2-7
TGTGCCAGCAGTGAAGCGCGAGGGTCCCTCTACGAGCAGTACTTC
CASSEARGSLYEQYF
>-|TRBV6-5|TRBD2|TRBJ2-5
TGTGCCGCCAAGCGGGGGGCTCCAGGAGAGACCCAGTACTTC
CAAKRGAPGETQYF
>-|TRBV10-2|-|TRBJ1-1
TGCGCCAGCATGGCCACTGAAGCTTTCTTT
CASMATEAFF
>once|TRBV13|-|TRBJ2-7
TGTGCCAGCAGCACTCGGACTGGAACGGGGGAGCAGTACTTC
CASSTRTGTGEQYF
>-|TRBV5-6|-|TRBJ1-5
TGTGCCAGCAGCTCCATGGGCCTTAGCAATCAGCCCCAGCATTTT
CASSSMGLSNQPQHF
>-|TRBV11-2|-|TRBJ1-2
TGTGCCAGCAGTCTCCAGGGGATCTATGGCTACACCTTC
CASSLQGIYGYTF
>-|TRBV15|-|TRBJ2-1
TGTGCCACCTATTCTTCGGCGGAGACCTCCTACAATGAGCAGTTCTTC
CATYSSAETSYNEQFF
>-|TRBV28|-|TRBJ1-1
TGTGCCAGCAGTTTAGGCCAAGAAGCTTTCTTT
CASSLGQEAFF
>-|TRBV15|-|TRBJ1-2
TGTGCCACCAGCAGAGTCGGGAGACAACCCGGCACCTTC
CATSRVGRQPGTF
>-|TRBV6-6|-|TRBJ2-7
TGTGCCAGCAGTTACTTAGGTTCCTACGAGCAGTACTTC
CASSYLGSYEQYF
>once|TRBV28|TRBD1|TRBJ1-6
TGTGCCAGCAGTCCTACTTGGACAGGAAATTCACCCCTCCACTTT
CASSPTWTGNSPLHF
>-|TRBV30|-|TRBJ1-2
TGTGCCTGGAGTCCCGAGGCGGGAGCTTCTAACTATGGCTACACCTTC
CAWSPEAGASNYGYTF
>-|TRBV7-6|-|TRBJ2-3
TGTGCCAGCAGCCAGGAGGGGGGACTCACAGATACGCAGTATTTT
CASSQEGGLTDTQYF